Included here is one T cell receptor beta chain sequence, with context. Its specificity is unknown. These data are taken from a study of graft-versus-host responses after intestinal transplantation. Assay: immunoSEQ multiplex PCR; the TCRdb copy retains only in-frame clones and omits some. The profile shows 50,000 to 60,000 clones, around 90% of them singletons. CDR3 length: 12 residues. The V end lost 0 bases, the J end lost 4 bases, and 5 bases lay between the germline ends. Germline V gene sequence: CDR1 SGHDT, CDR2 YYEEEE. The chain recombines TRBV5-6 with TRBJ2-7; D uncertain. The TCR sequence derives from a human donor who was the organ donor for an intestinal transplant. The input for sequencing was unstimulated CD4+ T cells sorted from spleen or lymph node cells, taken before transplant. CDR3 coding DNA: TGTGCCAGCAGCTTGGGTAGGTACGAGCAGTACTTC. This gives the protein CASSLGRYEQYF. Complete variable domain (other parts from reference TRBV5-6 and TRBJ2-7): DAGVTQSPTHLIKTRGQQVTLRCSPKSGHDTVSWYQQALGQGPQFIFQYYEEEERQRGNFPDRFSGHQFPNYSSELNVNALLLGDSALYLCASSLGRYEQYFGPGTRLTVT.